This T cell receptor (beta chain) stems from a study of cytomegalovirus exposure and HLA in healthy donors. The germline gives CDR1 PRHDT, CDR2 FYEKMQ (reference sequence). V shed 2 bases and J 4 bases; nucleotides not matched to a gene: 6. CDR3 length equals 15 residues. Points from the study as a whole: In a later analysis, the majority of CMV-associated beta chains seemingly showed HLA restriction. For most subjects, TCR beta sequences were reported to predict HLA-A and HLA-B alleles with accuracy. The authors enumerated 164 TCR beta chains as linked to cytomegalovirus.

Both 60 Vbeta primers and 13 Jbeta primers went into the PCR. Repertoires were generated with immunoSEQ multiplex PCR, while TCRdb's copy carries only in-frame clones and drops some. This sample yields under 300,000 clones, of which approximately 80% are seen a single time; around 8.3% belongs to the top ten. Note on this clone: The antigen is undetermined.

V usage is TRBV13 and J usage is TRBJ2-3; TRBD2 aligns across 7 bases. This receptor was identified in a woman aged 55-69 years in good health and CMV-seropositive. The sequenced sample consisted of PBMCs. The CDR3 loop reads CASSLPSGNSDTQYF. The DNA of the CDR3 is TGTGCCAGCAGCTTACCCAGCGGGAACTCAGATACGCAGTATTTT.